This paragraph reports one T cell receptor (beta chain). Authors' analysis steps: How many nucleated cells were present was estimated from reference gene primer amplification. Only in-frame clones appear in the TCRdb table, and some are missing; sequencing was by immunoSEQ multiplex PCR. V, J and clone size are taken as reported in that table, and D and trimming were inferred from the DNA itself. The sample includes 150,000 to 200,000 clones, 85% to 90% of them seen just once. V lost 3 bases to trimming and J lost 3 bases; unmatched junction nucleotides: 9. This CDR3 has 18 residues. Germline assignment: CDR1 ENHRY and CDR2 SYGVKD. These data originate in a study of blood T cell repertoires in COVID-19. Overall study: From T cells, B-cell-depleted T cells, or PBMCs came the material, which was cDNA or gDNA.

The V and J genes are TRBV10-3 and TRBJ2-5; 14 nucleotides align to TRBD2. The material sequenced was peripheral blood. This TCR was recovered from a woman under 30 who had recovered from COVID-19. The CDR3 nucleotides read TGTGCCATCAGTGATCGACCCGGGACTAGCGGGAGAGAAGAGACCCAGTACTTC. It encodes CAISDRPGTSGREETQYF.